This T cell receptor beta chain is drawn from a study of blood T cell repertoires in COVID-19. About the study: Nucleic acid was either cDNA or gDNA, and it came from T cells, B-cell-depleted T cells, or PBMCs.

As processed by the authors: Nucleated cell number was recorded as an estimate derived from reference gene primer amplification. Profiling relied on immunoSEQ multiplex PCR, and the TCRdb table lists in-frame clones only, not all of them. V and J calls and clone size are copied from that table; D and trimming were computed from the DNA. The sample contains some 220,000 clones, around 81% of which appear only once. Per germline, CDR1 MGHRA and CDR2 YSYEKL. V was shortened by 0 bases and J by 8 bases, with 16 bases between the two germline ends. CDR3 size: 15 residues. This clonotype was sampled from a woman aged 55 to 70 with active or convalescent COVID-19. This chain connects TRBV4-1 to TRBJ1-2; no definite D call. Specimen: peripheral blood. The DNA for the CDR3 is TGCGCCAGCAGCCAAGATGCGCAGGCTCTGTGGGGCTACACCTTC. Translating it yields CASSQDAQALWGYTF.